The clone carrying this T cell receptor beta chain was detected many times. This record belongs to a study of T-cell memory formation after mild COVID-19. The CDR3 is 15 amino acids. The germline V gene has CDR1 MNHEY and CDR2 SMNVEV (reference sequence). The J segment lost 8 bases and the V segment lost 0 bases, leaving 8 bases of the junction unmatched. TCRdb recomputed calls from the 5' RACE reads with MiXCR, one row per CDR3 protein. The repertoire holds roughly 250,000 distinct CDR3 sequences, with approximately 15% as singletons. This clonotype was obtained from a young man who had mild COVID-19 (a few samples of this study predate the infection). Cell type and time point are not known. The sequenced material came from PBMCs or a T cell subset sorted from them (not recorded which). J is TRBJ1-2 and V is TRBV27; 8 nucleotides agree with TRBD1. For the CDR3, the DNA is TGTGCCAGCAGTTTATCCCCGGACAGGGCTGGGGGCTACACCTTC. Protein: CASSLSPDRAGGYTF.